What follows is one T cell receptor (beta chain) and its context. Its antigen remains unidentified. The data derive from a study of T cell responses to AZD1222 COVID-19 vaccine. Whole-study results and caveats: Unmutated variant regions reportedly attract nearly half of all spike-specific TCRs.

The V and J ends lost 4 bases and 1 base respectively, with 5 bases between them. Germline V gene lookup returns CDR1 SGHTA and CDR2 FQGNSA. The CDR3 covers 13 residues. Profiled with immunoSEQ multiplex PCR; TCRdb holds only in-frame clones, not every one. The sample holds under 130,000 clones, about 88% seen once. The receptor was derived from an adult in good health. The sequences come from peripheral blood, collected on day 0 of AZD1222 vaccination. This chain uses TRBV7-2 with TRBJ2-1; D is ambiguous. The CDR3 DNA reads TGTGCCAGCAGCTCCGCTTCCTACAATGAGCAGTTCTTC. It is translated as CASSSASYNEQFF.